The present entry profiles one T cell receptor beta chain with its context. The antigen remains unidentified. The sample comes from a study of cytomegalovirus exposure and HLA in healthy donors. General study findings and limits: Most TCR sequences proved rare, with some public TCRs found in many donors. Association with HLA alleles at 0.05 false discovery rate was found for 16,951 TCR beta sequences in a later analysis.

The PCR used 60 Vbeta and 13 Jbeta primers. Sequencing was performed with immunoSEQ multiplex PCR; in TCRdb, only in-frame clones are kept and a portion is missing. The sample contains about 95,000 clones, roughly four fifths of which appear only once. Trimming took 4 bases from V and 6 from J; bases not matched to a gene: 2. The CDR3 is 13 amino acids. Germline loops: CDR1 SGHKS, CDR2 YYEKEE (reference sequence). The rearrangement uses TRBV5-5 and TRBJ2-7, with TRBD1 identical over 12 bases. This receptor was identified in a man aged 25 to 45 in good health and CMV-seropositive. The specimen sequenced was PBMCs. This chain's CDR3 is CASSPGQGAEQYF. The CDR3 DNA sequence: TGTGCCAGCAGCCCGGGACAGGGGGCCGAGCAGTACTTC.